Presented here are 10 T cell receptor beta chains from one specimen sequenced in a study of neurological immune-mediated disorders. TCRdb called the 5' RACE reads again in MiXCR, with one record for every CDR3 protein. This table has roughly 38,000 distinct CDR3 sequences, around 10% appearing once. Time point defined: technical triplicate 1. Sequencing was performed on PBMCs. These receptors came from a man aged 55 to 69 with HTLV-1-associated myelopathy (HAM/TSP).

Ten or more counts support this clonotype. The chain links TRBV20-1 to TRBJ2-7; TRBD2 might be the D (6 bases). Trimming left V 5 bases short and J 4 bases short, with 15 bases between. CDR1 is DFQATT, CDR2 SNEGSKA, per germline (reference sequence). The CDR3 extends over 13 amino acids. This CDR3 is CSAPRRDGYEQYF. CDR3 DNA: TGCAGTGCTCCCCGGCGGGACGGGTACGAGCAGTACTTC.

Ten or more counts support this clonotype. The V and J genes are TRBV4-3 and TRBJ2-1; no definite D call. The CDR3 covers 14 residues. Germline CDR1 is LGHNA and CDR2 is YSLEER. Trimming stripped 4 bases from V and 0 bases from J, with 7 bases between. The CDR3 DNA reads as TGCGCCAGCAGCCCCCTGGGCTCCTACAATGAGCAGTTCTTC. Translating gives CASSPLGSYNEQFF.

In the case of this clonotype: A much larger clone is a single base away; this may be a read error. V is TRBV28 and J is TRBJ1-4; D remains ambiguous. The germline gives CDR1 MDHEN, CDR2 SYDVKM. This CDR3 has 15 amino acids. Trimming stripped 4 bases from V and 8 bases from J, with 17 bases between. The CDR3 bases are TGTGCCAGCAGTTCCGTTACTGGGAATAGAGAAAAACTGTTTTTT. It is translated as CASSSVTGNREKLFF.

Ten or more counts support this clonotype. The rearrangement links TRBV10-3 to TRBJ2-1; D gene uncertain. The CDR3 is 15 residues long. Germline CDR1 ENHRY, CDR2 SYGVKD. Trimming shortened V by 3 bases and J by 8 bases, and 17 bases separated the two germline ends. CDR3 loop: CAISEFDPGRDEQFF. As DNA, the CDR3 is TGTGCCATCAGTGAATTTGATCCGGGTCGGGATGAGCAGTTCTTC.

As regards this clonotype: A much larger clone sits a single nucleotide away, making a read error possible. V gene TRBV7-2 combines with J gene TRBJ2-7, with D possibly matching TRBD2 (6 bases). CDR3 length: 14 amino acids. Germline V lookup: CDR1 SGHTA, CDR2 FQGNSA. In DNA, the CDR3 is TGTGCCAACAGCTTAGCGGCCCCCTCCTACGAGCAGTACTTC. It yields the protein CANSLAAPSYEQYF.

This clonotype was observed at least ten times. The rearrangement uses TRBV20-1 and TRBJ2-4; TRBD2 agrees at 10 bases. Per the germline V gene, CDR1 is DFQATT and CDR2 is SNEGSKA (reference sequence). The CDR3 is made up of 16 amino acids. The ends lost 3 bases at V and 6 bases at J; junction bases unmatched: 11. The DNA for the CDR3 is TGCAGTGCTAGTGGGCTAGCGGGAGAGATTGGAAACATTCAGTACTTC. This sequence encodes CSASGLAGEIGNIQYF.

Ten or more counts support this clonotype. The junction shows a germline mismatch at one end, possibly a read error. The V call is TRBV7-7, the J call TRBJ2-1; 10 bases map to TRBD1. The CDR3 has 16 residues. From germline, CDR1 is SSHAT and CDR2 FNYEAQ (reference sequence). CDR3 sequence (DNA): TGTGCTAGCAGCCCCCGCCCGGGACAGGGGACGAATGAGCAGTTCTTC. Protein sequence: CASSPRPGQGTNEQFF.

In its sample, this clonotype was seen once. The junction and the germline gene differ at one end; a read error may be behind it. This chain connects TRBV28 to TRBJ1-5, with 7 bases fitting TRBD1. From germline, CDR1 is MDHEN and CDR2 SYDVKM. The CDR3 runs to 14 residues. Written as DNA, the CDR3 is TGTTCCAGCAGACCTAGGACAGGTGGTCAACCCCAGCATTTT. It encodes CSSRPRTGGQPQHF.

This clonotype showed up many times. J is TRBJ2-7 and V is TRBV5-8; no reliable D call. This CDR3 is 13 amino acids long. CDR1 SGHTS and CDR2 YDEGEE come from the germline V gene. V was trimmed by 1 base and J by 2 bases, leaving 7 bases between them. The CDR3, as DNA: TGTGCCAGCAGCTTGACGTGGGCCTACGAGCAGTACTTC. This translates into CASSLTWAYEQYF.

This clonotype was observed at least ten times. The chain has TRBV29-1 and TRBJ2-6; D perhaps matches TRBD2 (6 bases). The ends were cut back, 4 bases at V and 0 bases at J, with 16 bases in the middle. The CDR3 has 17 residues. Germline V CDR1 and CDR2: SQVTM, ANQGSEA. The CDR3 loop reads CSVGDSRVPSGANVLTF. The CDR3 DNA sequence: TGCAGCGTTGGGGACTCAAGAGTTCCCTCTGGGGCCAACGTCCTGACTTTC.